These T cell receptor beta chains were read from a single sample in a study of cytomegalovirus exposure and HLA in healthy donors. Clones were sequenced by immunoSEQ multiplex PCR, and TCRdb holds only the in-frame ones, with some missing. Of about 200,000 clones listed, roughly 13% are singletons. Sequencing was performed on PBMCs. The receptors were gathered from a man aged 50 to 60 in good health and CMV-seropositive. Both conserved end residues are trimmed from each CDR3. The order of the fields is J gene, V gene, CDR3 protein.

J gene: TRBJ2-7
V gene: TRBV5-6
CDR3 protein: ASSWDRYYEQY

J gene: TRBJ1-2
V gene: TRBV19
CDR3 protein: ASSPQVNYGYT

J gene: TRBJ2-3
V gene: TRBV4-3
CDR3 protein: ASSQERGGVADTQY

J gene: TRBJ1-1
V gene: TRBV11-3
CDR3 protein: ASHDRNTEAF

J gene: TRBJ1-2
V gene: TRBV11-2
CDR3 protein: ASSLVQGQTYT

J gene: TRBJ1-1
V gene: TRBV7-8
CDR3 protein: ASSLREGYTEAF

J gene: TRBJ1-1
V gene: TRBV6-1
CDR3 protein: ASSPRTGIGEAF

J gene: TRBJ2-1
V gene: TRBV28
CDR3 protein: ASSIPGRHEQF

J gene: TRBJ1-5
V gene: TRBV2
CDR3 protein: ASSRDRGIKEAQH

J gene: TRBJ1-4
V gene: TRBV2
CDR3 protein: ASSAWSAGNEKLF

J gene: TRBJ1-2
V gene: TRBV11-2
CDR3 protein: ASSLSDRNYGYT

J gene: TRBJ1-5
V gene: TRBV4-1
CDR3 protein: ASSPQGIRNQPQH

J gene: TRBJ1-1
V gene: TRBV5-1
CDR3 protein: ASSLVKGVSEAF

J gene: TRBJ1-1
V gene: TRBV30
CDR3 protein: AWSRWGGDTEAF

J gene: TRBJ1-2
V gene: TRBV4-3
CDR3 protein: ASSQGTTGRWDGGYT

J gene: TRBJ2-5
V gene: TRBV7-9
CDR3 protein: ASSSGTMGETQY

J gene: TRBJ2-7
V gene: TRBV30
CDR3 protein: AWSVLDRGY

J gene: TRBJ2-5
V gene: TRBV27
CDR3 protein: ASSFTGQETQY

J gene: TRBJ2-2
V gene: TRBV28
CDR3 protein: ASSFRRDRTGELF

J gene: TRBJ2-3
V gene: TRBV7-2
CDR3 protein: ASSLWSSGGAGDTQY

J gene: TRBJ1-1
V gene: TRBV4-1
CDR3 protein: ASSQEREQGRSF